The present TCR beta chain was sequenced within a study of breast tumors, draining lymph nodes, adjacent tissues. This clonotype was recorded at least ten times. Its antigen is unknown. Findings and limits, study-wide: Tumor repertoires ranked between lymph nodes and nontumor tissue in diversity, with V and J gene preferences. Findings are consistent with lymph node origin and intratumoral expansion of most tumor T cells. Compared with basal-like, luminal-like tumors shared significantly more repertoire with nontumor tissue.

A single record per CDR3 protein comes from TCRdb applying MiXCR to the multiplex PCR reads. The table includes tens of thousands of distinct CDR3 sequences, roughly 29% detected once. Breast cancer patients provided tissue from their axillary draining lymph nodes. The CDR3 runs 13 residues. The V end was cut by 0 bases, the J end by 11 bases, with 11 bases between. Germline CDR1 and CDR2: SGHNT and YENEEA. The sequence was collected from a female donor with breast cancer. Some clones in this sample may be carry-over from other donors' samples. The chain uses TRBV11-3 and TRBJ1-3; D unclear. The sequencing sample was made of axillary lymph node tissue. CDR3 sequence: CASSLERAVAIYF. Here the CDR3 DNA reads TGTGCCAGCAGCTTAGAACGAGCGGTGGCCATATATTTT.